This TCR beta chain was profiled in a study of blood T cell repertoires in COVID-19. Overall study context: The United States, Italy and Spain provided the acute and convalescent COVID-19 samples.

V was pared by 5 bases and J by 4 bases, with 11 bases between. The length of the CDR3 is 13 residues. CDR1 is SQVTM, CDR2 ANQGSEA, per germline. Participant age was roughly 18 to 100 years, and participants resided in 25 or so US areas. This clone has only one observation. The authors' processing: Estimated nucleated cell counts came from reference gene primer amplification. Here immunoSEQ multiplex PCR was the method, and the copy in TCRdb shows in-frame clones only, minus some. That table is the source of V, J and clone size, and D and trimming were worked out from the DNA. The sample has under 200,000 clones, 88% seen once.

This chain uses TRBV29-1 with TRBJ1-4; possibly TRBD1 for D (6 bases). This sequence was found in a woman aged 45-59 years who had recovered from COVID-19. Sequences were obtained from PBMCs or T cells enriched from blood (not recorded which). CDR3 DNA sequence: TGCAGCGTTCTAGGACAGCTTAATGAAAAACTGTTTTTT. Protein: CSVLGQLNEKLFF.